Listed below are T cell receptor beta chains from one sample, sequenced in a study of blood T cell repertoires in COVID-19. Profiling relied on immunoSEQ multiplex PCR, and the TCRdb table lists in-frame clones only, not all of them. The top ten hold around 3.2% of the sample, which has 270,000 or so clones, approximately 77% seen once. The sequencing sample was made of peripheral blood. Receptors originate from a woman in her late teens or twenties with acute or convalescent COVID-19. CDR3s include the opening cysteine and the closing phenylalanine or tryptophan. D genes are given only for firm matches. A row's size may be missing; if present it is once, few, many or a size class.

j_gene	d_gene	v_gene	abundance	CDR3aa	CDR3nt
TRBJ2-3	TRBD2	TRBV2	.	CAGLRREADTQYF	TGTGCCGGGCTTCGGCGGGAGGCAGATACGCAGTATTTT
TRBJ1-6	.	TRBV5-5	once	CASSLDWGPGNSPLHF	TGTGCCAGCAGCTTGGATTGGGGGCCGGGGAATTCACCCCTCCACTTT
TRBJ2-3	TRBD1	TRBV28	.	CASRGDRGSTDTQYF	TGTGCCAGCAGGGGTGACAGGGGAAGCACAGATACGCAGTATTTT
TRBJ2-1	.	TRBV7-2	.	CASMEAGTFYNEQFF	TGTGCCAGCATGGAGGCGGGTACATTTTACAATGAGCAGTTCTTC
TRBJ2-5	TRBD1	TRBV13	.	CASRRTGGAIQETQYF	TGTGCCAGCAGAAGGACAGGGGGGGCGATACAAGAGACCCAGTACTTC
TRBJ2-7	.	TRBV6-4	few	CASRLPRASYEQYF	TGTGCCAGCAGACTTCCCCGTGCTTCCTACGAGCAGTACTTC
TRBJ2-1	TRBD2	TRBV20-1	.	CSASSGRVIYGEQFF	TGCAGTGCTAGTAGCGGGAGAGTCATTTACGGTGAGCAGTTCTTC
TRBJ2-1	TRBD2	TRBV5-1	.	CASSLGLAGTLGNEQFF	TGCGCCAGCAGCTTGGGACTAGCGGGAACCCTGGGGAATGAGCAGTTCTTC
TRBJ2-1	TRBD2	TRBV27	.	CASSLSISGGIHNEQFF	TGTGCCAGCAGTTTATCGATTAGCGGGGGGATACACAATGAGCAGTTCTTC
TRBJ2-7	.	TRBV7-9	.	CASSSPETGFSYEQYF	TGTGCCAGCAGCTCCCCAGAGACAGGCTTTTCCTACGAGCAGTACTTC
TRBJ2-2	.	TRBV28	.	CASSLRQDHRELFF	TGTGCCAGCAGTTTAAGACAGGACCACCGGGAGCTGTTTTTT
TRBJ1-4	.	TRBV20-1	.	CSARGREKLFF	TGCAGTGCCAGGGGTCGTGAAAAACTGTTTTTT
TRBJ2-3	.	TRBV6-5	few	CASSYENRGASQYF	TGTGCCAGCAGTTATGAGAATCGGGGGGCGAGTCAATATTTT
TRBJ1-5	TRBD1	TRBV28	.	CASSPGTGSDQPQHF	TGTGCCAGCAGCCCCGGGACAGGGTCGGATCAGCCCCAGCATTTT
TRBJ2-2	TRBD2	TRBV10-3	.	CAISEASGRVNTGELFF	TGTGCCATCAGTGAGGCTAGCGGGAGGGTGAACACCGGGGAGCTGTTTTTT
TRBJ2-7	TRBD2	TRBV4-3	.	CASSQEPSGRVGEQYF	TGCGCCAGCAGCCAAGAACCCAGCGGGAGGGTAGGCGAGCAGTACTTC
TRBJ1-4	TRBD1	TRBV4-3	once	CASSQGVGGFREKLFF	TGCGCCAGCAGCCAAGGGGTAGGGGGCTTTAGGGAAAAACTGTTTTTT
TRBJ1-2	.	TRBV11-2	.	CASSFLLGKGYTF	TGTGCCAGCAGCTTCCTCCTCGGGAAGGGCTACACCTTC
TRBJ2-5	TRBD2	TRBV5-1	few	CASSYGTTQETQYF	TGCGCCAGCAGCTACGGGACTACCCAAGAGACCCAGTACTTC
TRBJ2-7	.	TRBV10-1	.	CASSESFLQGRAYEQYF	TGCGCCAGCAGTGAGTCGTTCCTTCAGGGCCGTGCCTACGAGCAGTACTTC
TRBJ2-7	TRBD1	TRBV5-1	many	CASSPRTGANEQYF	TGCGCCAGCAGCCCAAGGACAGGGGCCAACGAGCAGTACTTC
TRBJ2-4	TRBD1	TRBV28	.	CASSPKVDRGLNIQYF	TGTGCCAGCAGTCCTAAGGTGGACAGGGGCTTAAACATTCAGTACTTC
TRBJ2-2	.	TRBV6-1	.	CASSARDAKVSRAGELFF	TGTGCCAGCAGTGCGAGGGATGCTAAAGTGAGTCGGGCCGGGGAGCTGTTTTTT
TRBJ2-7	TRBD2	TRBV13	few	CASSTQTSGSLEQYF	TGTGCCAGCAGCACCCAGACTAGCGGGAGTCTCGAGCAGTACTTC
TRBJ1-6	.	TRBV7-9	.	CASSLQGTNSPLHF	TGTGCCAGCAGCTTACAGGGTACTAATTCACCCCTCCACTTT
TRBJ1-2	.	TRBV19	.	CATAALARGNYGYTF	TGTGCCACCGCTGCCCTGGCGAGGGGGAACTATGGCTACACCTTC
TRBJ2-1	.	TRBV29-1	.	CSVEGFRVNEQFF	TGCAGCGTTGAAGGCTTCAGGGTCAATGAGCAGTTCTTC
TRBJ2-3	TRBD2	TRBV5-4	once	CASHSGRGRDTQYF	TGTGCCAGCCATAGCGGGAGAGGGAGAGATACGCAGTATTTT
TRBJ2-3	TRBD1	TRBV6-5	.	CASSYGGDSSTDTQYF	TGTGCCAGCAGTTACGGTGGGGACAGTAGCACAGATACGCAGTATTTT
TRBJ2-1	TRBD2	TRBV3-1/TRBV3-2	few	CASSHGLAGVGDEQFF	TGTGCCAGCAGCCATGGACTAGCGGGAGTTGGGGATGAGCAGTTCTTC
TRBJ2-7	.	TRBV4-2	.	CASSQELAEHYEQYF	TGTGCCAGCAGCCAAGAATTAGCGGAACATTACGAGCAGTACTTC
TRBJ2-7	.	TRBV25-1	.	CASSESTGGAYEQYF	TGTGCCAGCAGTGAATCTACCGGGGGTGCCTACGAGCAGTACTTC
TRBJ1-5	.	TRBV2	.	CASRGQGGQPQHF	TGTGCCAGCAGAGGGCAGGGTGGACAGCCCCAGCATTTT
TRBJ1-1	TRBD1	TRBV19	few	CARVMKQGAGEAFF	TGTGCCAGAGTAATGAAACAGGGGGCCGGTGAAGCTTTCTTT
TRBJ2-3	.	TRBV5-5	.	CASTTGQTSTDTQYF	TGTGCCAGCACCACCGGACAGACTAGCACAGATACGCAGTATTTT
TRBJ1-1	.	TRBV7-6	.	CASSPPAGPEAFF	TGTGCCAGCAGCCCCCCCGCGGGTCCTGAAGCTTTCTTT
TRBJ2-7	.	TRBV27	.	CASSLDRKNEQYF	TGTGCCAGCAGTTTAGACAGAAAGAACGAGCAGTACTTC
TRBJ2-1	.	TRBV6-5	.	CASRSRDEQFF	TGTGCCAGCAGGAGCAGGGATGAGCAGTTCTTC
TRBJ1-2	.	TRBV5-4	.	CASSPTAVQLNYGYTF	TGTGCCAGCAGCCCAACGGCAGTACAACTAAACTATGGCTACACCTTC
TRBJ2-2	.	TRBV18	.	CASSPFKNTGELFF	TGTGCCAGCTCACCGTTCAAGAACACCGGGGAGCTGTTTTTT